This TCR beta chain was sequenced during a study of shared clonotypes between healthy human individuals. Details on this clone: Other DNA sequences within the sample encode an identical CDR3.

Only in-frame clones appear in the TCRdb table, and some are missing; sequencing was by immunoSEQ multiplex PCR. The table has about 1,900,000 clones, over 85% seen once. Naive CD8 cells comprised CD45RO-negative, CCR7-positively selected cells, excluding terminally differentiated effector memory CD45RA+ cells. Sequencing was done on a sample of naive CD8+ T cells sorted from blood. The TCR originated in a man younger than 35 in good health.

The CDR3 here is CASSQETGTLQETQYF. The CDR3 DNA reads TGCGCCAGCAGCCAAGAGACCGGGACACTCCAAGAGACCCAGTACTTC. The J gene is TRBJ2-5, the V gene TRBV4-1; D is perhaps TRBD1 (6 bases). Trimming left V 0 bases short and J 1 base short, with 12 bases between. The CDR3 runs 16 residues. Germline V gene lookup returns CDR1 MGHRA and CDR2 YSYEKL.